This T cell receptor beta chain was recovered during a study of technical replicates of blood from a handful of donors. Sequencing used immunoSEQ multiplex PCR; TCRdb keeps in-frame clones, though not all of them. The sample consists of tens of thousands of clones, approximately 90% of them appearing once. V was shortened by 6 bases and J by 2 bases, with 11 bases between the two germline ends. This CDR3 comprises 14 residues. Germline V gives CDR1 MNHEY, CDR2 SMNVEV (reference sequence). The sample comprised PBMCs. J is TRBJ1-5 and V is TRBV27, with a weak D call TRBD1 (5 bases). The clonotype originates from a human donor in good health. Some clones in this sample may be carry-over from other donors' samples. This chain's CDR3 is CASRGMGRNQPQHF. In DNA form, the CDR3 reads TGTGCCAGCAGGGGAATGGGGCGCAATCAGCCCCAGCATTTT.